This is a list of T cell receptor beta chains from one sample in a study of Graves' ophthalmopathy and Graves' hyperthyroidism. TCRdb re-analysed the multiplex PCR reads in MiXCR, keeping a single row per CDR3 protein. The sample shows 580,000 or so distinct CDR3 sequences, 35% to 40% of them seen only once. The sequencing input was peripheral blood or thyroid tissue (not recorded which). The receptors were sampled from an adult man with Graves' hyperthyroidism. The CDR3 runs from the conserved cysteine through the conserved F or W. D genes are given only for firm matches. For some rows the clone size is stated as once, few or many, or as a class when expanded; others skip it.

V gene,clone size,D gene,J gene,CDR3 DNA,CDR3 protein
TRBV7-9,few,NA,TRBJ2-7,TGTGCCAGCTCACCATTTCGGGCAGGGCAAACCTACGAGCAGTACTTC,CASSPFRAGQTYEQYF
TRBV6-5,many,NA,TRBJ1-6,TGTGCCAGCAGTTACTCGAGGAGCAGGCAAAATTCACCCCTCCACTTT,CASSYSRSRQNSPLHF
TRBV2,NA,NA,TRBJ2-2,TGTGCCAGCAGTGCGGACAGGGAGCTGTTTTTT,CASSADRELFF
TRBV10-2,few,NA,TRBJ1-3,TGTGCCAGCAGTTACGGCCCGACTGCCGCGGTCGTTGGAAACACCATATATTTT,CASSYGPTAAVVGNTIYF
TRBV27,NA,NA,TRBJ1-2,TGTGCCAGCAGTTTCGACGGGGCAGGGTATGGCTACACCTTC,CASSFDGAGYGYTF
TRBV25-1,many,TRBD1,TRBJ1-6,TGTGCCAGCAGGAGAACAGGGGGCGATTCACCCCTCCACTTT,CASRRTGGDSPLHF
TRBV7-2,NA,TRBD2,TRBJ2-6,TGTGCCAGCAGCCCGGGGGGAACTGGGGCCAACGTCCTGACTTTC,CASSPGGTGANVLTF
TRBV10-3,NA,NA,TRBJ1-1,TGTGCCATCAGCCCCGGGACTAACACTGAAGCTTTCTTT,CAISPGTNTEAFF
TRBV10-3,few,TRBD1,TRBJ2-2,TGTGCCAGCAGTCGCCGGGACAGGAGCTTCACCGGGGAGCTGTTTTTT,CASSRRDRSFTGELFF
TRBV6-5,few,NA,TRBJ1-4,TGTGCCAGCAGTTACTCCGGTGGTGAAAAACTGTTTTTT,CASSYSGGEKLFF
TRBV19,many,NA,TRBJ2-2,TGTGCCAGCAGTATGGGGTTAAACACCGGGGAGCTGTTTTTT,CASSMGLNTGELFF
TRBV7-2,few,NA,TRBJ2-7,TGTGCCAGCAGCACCCTTACTAGCAGCTCCTACGAGCAGTACTTC,CASSTLTSSSYEQYF
TRBV7-9,NA,TRBD1,TRBJ1-5,TGTGCCAGCAGCCATCTCAGGGGGCTGGGTCAGCCCCAGCATTTT,CASSHLRGLGQPQHF
TRBV4-1,few,NA,TRBJ1-1,TGCGCCAGCAGCCAAACGGGGGGCGGGGGGAACACTGAAGCTTTCTTT,CASSQTGGGGNTEAFF
TRBV30,few,NA,TRBJ1-1,TGTGCCGGGGCCCTGGGCACTGAAGCTTTCTTT,CAGALGTEAFF
TRBV20-1,many,NA,TRBJ1-5,TGCAGTGCGCAGTCCCATGGCAATCAGCCCCAGCATTTT,CSAQSHGNQPQHF
TRBV7-2,NA,NA,TRBJ2-1,TGTGCCAGCAGCCCCCGACCGCAGGGTAATGAGCAGTTCTTC,CASSPRPQGNEQFF
TRBV7-9,few,TRBD1,TRBJ1-3,TGTGCCAGCAGCTTAGAGGGACAGGGTTTCTCTGGAAACACCATATATTTT,CASSLEGQGFSGNTIYF
TRBV2,NA,TRBD1,TRBJ1-5,TGTGCCAGCAGTGAGGCAGGGGGAGGCAATCAGCCCCAGCATTTT,CASSEAGGGNQPQHF
TRBV30,few,TRBD1,TRBJ2-2,TGTGCCTGCACCCATCAGGGGGCGGACACCGGGGAGCTGTTTTTT,CACTHQGADTGELFF
TRBV7-9,NA,TRBD1,TRBJ2-7,TGTGCCAGCAGAGGAGGACAGGACAACGACGAGCAGTACTTC,CASRGGQDNDEQYF
TRBV7-2,many,NA,TRBJ2-7,TGTGCCAGCAGCTTAACGCTAGCTTCCTACGAGCAGTACTTC,CASSLTLASYEQYF
TRBV10-2,NA,NA,TRBJ1-1,TGCGCCAGCAGTGCTCAACTGGACACCACTGAAGCTTTCTTT,CASSAQLDTTEAFF
TRBV12-5,NA,NA,TRBJ2-7,TGTGCTAGTGGTTTGTTAGAGGGAGGCTCCTACGAGCAGTACTTC,CASGLLEGGSYEQYF
TRBV15,many,NA,TRBJ2-6,TGTGCCACCAGCAGAGAAATAAGGGGTTCCGGGGCCAACGTCCTGACTTTC,CATSREIRGSGANVLTF
TRBV7-8,many,NA,TRBJ2-5,TGTGCCAGCAGCTTAGCACGGGAAGAGACCCAGTACTTC,CASSLAREETQYF
TRBV5-8,few,NA,TRBJ2-4,TGTGCCAGCAGCTCCCCAGTGGGCAAAAACATTCAGTACTTC,CASSSPVGKNIQYF
TRBV10-3,NA,TRBD1,TRBJ2-7,TGTGCCATCAGTTTGGCGGGACAGGCCTACGAGCAGTACTTC,CAISLAGQAYEQYF
TRBV10-3,NA,TRBD1,TRBJ1-6,TGTGCCATCAGTGAGTCGGGGGGGACAGGTGGTCATAATTCACCCCTCCACTTT,CAISESGGTGGHNSPLHF
TRBV5-1,NA,NA,TRBJ2-1,TGCGCCAGCAGCTGGGCTGCCAAGCCGTCCAATGAGCAGTTCTTC,CASSWAAKPSNEQFF
TRBV12-3/TRBV12-4,NA,NA,TRBJ1-1,TGTGCCAGCAGTCAGGCCCCGGGATATGAAGCTTTCTTT,CASSQAPGYEAFF
TRBV5-1,NA,NA,TRBJ2-5,TGCGCCAGCAGCTTGGCCATTCGACTAGGGGGGACTCAAGAGACCCAGTACTTC,CASSLAIRLGGTQETQYF
TRBV25-1,once,NA,TRBJ2-7,TGTGCCAGCAGTCCGACAGACACCGGGGAGCTGTACTTC,CASSPTDTGELYF
TRBV27,NA,NA,TRBJ2-6,TGTGCCAGCAGTAACAGGGTCGAAGCCAACGTCCTGACTTTC,CASSNRVEANVLTF
TRBV7-8,NA,NA,TRBJ2-1,TGTGCCAGCAGCTCCCCCTCGGACCGGCCCATCGATGAGCAGTTCTTC,CASSSPSDRPIDEQFF
TRBV2,many,NA,TRBJ2-5,TGTGCCAGCAGTGAGAGATTACACCAAGAGACCCAGTACTTC,CASSERLHQETQYF
TRBV7-2,NA,TRBD2,TRBJ2-2,TGTGCCAGCAGCGCGGGACTAGCGGAGACCGGGGAGCTGTTTTTT,CASSAGLAETGELFF
TRBV7-8,many,TRBD1,TRBJ1-5,TGTGCCAGCAGCTTAGGGGACAGGGGGCGGTATAGCAATCAGCCCCAGCATTTT,CASSLGDRGRYSNQPQHF
TRBV20-1,NA,NA,TRBJ2-7,NA,CSVGQGANERYF
TRBV7-8,many,NA,TRBJ1-5,TGTGCCAGCAGCTTTTCCGGGGAGAGACAGCCCCAGCATTTT,CASSFSGERQPQHF
TRBV7-9,NA,NA,TRBJ2-2,TGTGCCAGCAGTTTAATTTCCAGAAACACCGGGGAGCTGTTTTTT,CASSLISRNTGELFF
TRBV5-1,many,TRBD1,TRBJ1-2,TGCGCCAGCAGCCCCGGGACAGGGCTTTTGGATACCTATGGCTACACCTTC,CASSPGTGLLDTYGYTF
TRBV10-3,NA,NA,TRBJ2-7,TGTGCCAGCAGTGAAGATGGCAGGCGAACCTACGAGCAGTACTTC,CASSEDGRRTYEQYF
TRBV4-2,NA,TRBD1,TRBJ1-2,TGTGCCAGCAGCCAAGATGCACAGGGGGCGTTAAGATCGAGGGGCTACACCTTC,CASSQDAQGALRSRGYTF
TRBV10-3,NA,NA,TRBJ1-3,TGTGCCATCAGTGATGGAAACACCATATATTTT,CAISDGNTIYF
TRBV24-1,many,NA,TRBJ2-2,TGTGCCACCAGTGTCAGGGTGGGCACCGGGGAGCTGTTTTTT,CATSVRVGTGELFF
TRBV20-1,many,NA,TRBJ2-5,TGCAGTGCTAGAGAAGACACGTTCCAAGAGACCCAGTACTTC,CSAREDTFQETQYF
TRBV5-8,many,TRBD2,TRBJ2-5,TGTGCCAGCAGTATCCGGACTAGCGGGAGCGAGACCCAGTACTTC,CASSIRTSGSETQYF